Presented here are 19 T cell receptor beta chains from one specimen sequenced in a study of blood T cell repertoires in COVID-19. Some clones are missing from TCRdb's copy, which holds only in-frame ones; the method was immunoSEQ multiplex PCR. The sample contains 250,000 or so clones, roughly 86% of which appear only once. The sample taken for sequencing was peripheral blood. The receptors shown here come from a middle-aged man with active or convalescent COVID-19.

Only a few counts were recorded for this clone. CDR3 in DNA: TGTGCCAGCAGTCTAACACGACAGCCCGCCCTTGGCTACACCTTC. Encoded protein: CASSLTRQPALGYTF. The gene calls are TRBV14 and TRBJ1-2; D is perhaps TRBD1 (5 bases). The ends were cut back, 6 bases at V and 7 bases at J, with 21 bases in the middle. Germline V gene sequence: CDR1 SGHDN, CDR2 FVKESK. The CDR3 consists of 15 residues.

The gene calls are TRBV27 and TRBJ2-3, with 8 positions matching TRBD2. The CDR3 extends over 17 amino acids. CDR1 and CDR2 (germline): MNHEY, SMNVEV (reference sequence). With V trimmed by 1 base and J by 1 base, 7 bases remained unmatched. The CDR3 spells CASSLLVPSGRTDTQYF. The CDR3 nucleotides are TGTGCCAGCAGTTTATTAGTTCCTAGCGGGCGCACAGATACGCAGTATTTT.

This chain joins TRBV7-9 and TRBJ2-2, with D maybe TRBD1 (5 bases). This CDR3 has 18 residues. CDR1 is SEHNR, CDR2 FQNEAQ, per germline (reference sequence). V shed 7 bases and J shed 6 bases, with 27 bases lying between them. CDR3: CASITLGSPVTDPGELFF. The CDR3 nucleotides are TGTGCCAGCATCACTCTCGGAAGCCCCGTGACAGACCCCGGGGAGCTGTTTTTT.

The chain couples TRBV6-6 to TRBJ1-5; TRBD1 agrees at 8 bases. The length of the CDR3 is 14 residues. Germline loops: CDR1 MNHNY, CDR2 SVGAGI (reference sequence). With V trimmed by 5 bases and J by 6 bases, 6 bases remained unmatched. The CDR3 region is CASSRTGGSQPQHF. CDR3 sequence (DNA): TGTGCCAGCAGTCGTACAGGGGGGAGTCAGCCCCAGCATTTT.

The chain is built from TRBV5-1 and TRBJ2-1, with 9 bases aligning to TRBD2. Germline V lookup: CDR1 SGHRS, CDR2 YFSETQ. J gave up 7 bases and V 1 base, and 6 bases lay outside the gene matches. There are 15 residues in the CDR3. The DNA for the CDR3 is TGCGCCAGCAGCTTGCGGCGGGGGGGCGTAAATGAGCAGTTCTTC. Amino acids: CASSLRRGGVNEQFF.

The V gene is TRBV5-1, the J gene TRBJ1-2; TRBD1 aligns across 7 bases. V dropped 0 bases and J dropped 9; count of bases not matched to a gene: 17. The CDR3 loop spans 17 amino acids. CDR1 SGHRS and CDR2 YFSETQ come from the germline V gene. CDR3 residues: CASSLEVCGTERCSYTF. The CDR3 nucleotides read TGCGCCAGCAGCTTGGAAGTCTGCGGGACAGAGCGGTGTAGCTACACCTTC. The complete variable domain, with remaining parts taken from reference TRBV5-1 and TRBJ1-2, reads KAGVTQTPRYLIKTRGQQVTLSCSPISGHRSVSWYQQTPGQGLQFLFEYFSETQRNKGNFPGRFSGRQFSNSRSEMNVSTLELGDSALYLCASSLEVCGTERCSYTFGSGTRLTVV.

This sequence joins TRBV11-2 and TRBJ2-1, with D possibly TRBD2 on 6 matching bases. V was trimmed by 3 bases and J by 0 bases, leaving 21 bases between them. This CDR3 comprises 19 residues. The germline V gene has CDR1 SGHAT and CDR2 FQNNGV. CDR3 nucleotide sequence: TGTGCCAGCAGCTTTCCCCTCGGGGGACCAACCAACTCCTACAATGAGCAGTTCTTC. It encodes CASSFPLGGPTNSYNEQFF. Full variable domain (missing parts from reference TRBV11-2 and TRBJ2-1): EAGVAQSPRYKIIEKRQSVAFWCNPISGHATLYWYQQILGQGPKLLIQFQNNGVVDDSQLPKDRFSAERLKGVDSTLKIQPAKLEDSAVYLCASSFPLGGPTNSYNEQFFGPGTRLTVL.

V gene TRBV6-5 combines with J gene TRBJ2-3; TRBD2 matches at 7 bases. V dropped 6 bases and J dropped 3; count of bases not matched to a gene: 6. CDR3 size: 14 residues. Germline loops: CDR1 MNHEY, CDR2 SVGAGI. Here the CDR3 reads CASSLQRETDTQYF. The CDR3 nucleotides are TGTGCCAGCAGCTTACAGCGGGAAACAGATACGCAGTATTTT.

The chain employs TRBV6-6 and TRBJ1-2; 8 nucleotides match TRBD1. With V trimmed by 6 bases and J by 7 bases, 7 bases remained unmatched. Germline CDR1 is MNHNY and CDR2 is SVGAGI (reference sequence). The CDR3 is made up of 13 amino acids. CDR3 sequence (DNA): TGTGCCAGCAGAGAGACAGGGACAGGTGGCTACACCTTC. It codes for CASRETGTGGYTF.

The CDR3 is CASTRTGIYGYTF. The CDR3 DNA reads as TGTGCCAGCACCAGGACAGGAATTTATGGCTACACCTTC. This chain links TRBV9 with TRBJ1-2, with 7 bases matching TRBD1. The germline gives CDR1 SGDLS, CDR2 YYNGEE. J gave up 5 bases and V 6 bases, and 7 bases lay outside the gene matches. The CDR3 totals 13 residues.

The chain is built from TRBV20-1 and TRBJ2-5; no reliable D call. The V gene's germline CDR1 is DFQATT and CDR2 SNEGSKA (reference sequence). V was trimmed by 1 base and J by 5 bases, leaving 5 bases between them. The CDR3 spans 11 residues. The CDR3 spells CSARVEETQYF. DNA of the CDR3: TGCAGTGCTAGAGTTGAGGAGACCCAGTACTTC.

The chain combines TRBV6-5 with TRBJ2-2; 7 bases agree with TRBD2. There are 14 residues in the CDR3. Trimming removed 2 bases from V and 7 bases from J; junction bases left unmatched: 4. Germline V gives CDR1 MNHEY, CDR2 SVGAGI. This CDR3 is CASSYLRGDGELFF. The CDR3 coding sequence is TGTGCCAGCAGTTACCTACGGGGGGACGGGGAGCTGTTTTTT.

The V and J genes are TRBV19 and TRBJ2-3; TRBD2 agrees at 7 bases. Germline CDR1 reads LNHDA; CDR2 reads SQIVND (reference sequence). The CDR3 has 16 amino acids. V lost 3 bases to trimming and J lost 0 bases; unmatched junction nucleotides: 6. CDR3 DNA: TGTGCCAGTAGTATGACGGGCGGGGGTAGCACAGATACGCAGTATTTT. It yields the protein CASSMTGGGSTDTQYF.

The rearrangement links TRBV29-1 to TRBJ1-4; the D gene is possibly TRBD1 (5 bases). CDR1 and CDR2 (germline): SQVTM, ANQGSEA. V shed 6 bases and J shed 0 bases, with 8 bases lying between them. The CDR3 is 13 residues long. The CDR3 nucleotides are TGCAGCGTGGGGGGGGCAACTAATGAAAAACTGTTTTTT. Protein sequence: CSVGGATNEKLFF.

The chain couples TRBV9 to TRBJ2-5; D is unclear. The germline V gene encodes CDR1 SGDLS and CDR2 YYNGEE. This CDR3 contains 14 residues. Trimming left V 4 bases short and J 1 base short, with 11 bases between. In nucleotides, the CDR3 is TGTGCCAGCAGCCCCGCGATCCGCCAAGAGACCCAGTACTTC. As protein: CASSPAIRQETQYF.

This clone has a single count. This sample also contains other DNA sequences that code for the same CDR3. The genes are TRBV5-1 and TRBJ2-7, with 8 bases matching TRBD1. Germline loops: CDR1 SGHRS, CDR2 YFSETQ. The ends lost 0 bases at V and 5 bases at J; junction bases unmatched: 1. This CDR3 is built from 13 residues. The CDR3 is CASSLGQGNEQYF. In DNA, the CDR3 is TGCGCCAGCAGCTTGGGACAGGGGAACGAGCAGTACTTC.

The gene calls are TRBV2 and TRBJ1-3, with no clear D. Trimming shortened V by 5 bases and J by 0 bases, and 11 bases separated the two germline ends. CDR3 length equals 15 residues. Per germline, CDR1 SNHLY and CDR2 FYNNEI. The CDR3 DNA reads TGTGCCAGCAGTCTAACTACCCCCTCTGGAAACACCATATATTTT. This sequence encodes CASSLTTPSGNTIYF.

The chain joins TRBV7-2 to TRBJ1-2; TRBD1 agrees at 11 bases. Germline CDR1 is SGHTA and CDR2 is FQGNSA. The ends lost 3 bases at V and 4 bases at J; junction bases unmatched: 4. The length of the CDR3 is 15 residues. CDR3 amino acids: CASSFLGQGGYGYTF. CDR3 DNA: TGTGCCAGCAGCTTCCTGGGACAGGGGGGCTATGGCTACACCTTC.

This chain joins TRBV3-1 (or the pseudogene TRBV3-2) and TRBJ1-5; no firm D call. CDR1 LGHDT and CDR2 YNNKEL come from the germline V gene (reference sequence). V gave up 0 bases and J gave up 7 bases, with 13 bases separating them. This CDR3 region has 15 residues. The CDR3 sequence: CASSQDIGSGQPQHF. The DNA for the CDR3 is TGTGCCAGCAGCCAAGATATAGGCTCCGGGCAGCCCCAGCATTTT.